The rows below give T cell receptor beta chains drawn from one sample of a study of a mutant IDH1 vaccine in newly diagnosed glioma. These TCRs' antigens remain unknown. Sequencing was performed with immunoSEQ multiplex PCR; in TCRdb, only in-frame clones are kept and a portion is missing. The sample lists tens of thousands of clones; around 89% were seen once. The specimen was PBMCs, collected from a glioma patient whose treatment included an IDH1 peptide vaccine. The origin of the receptors is a middle-aged woman with glioma. Both conserved end residues are part of each CDR3. The D gene is left open where the match is weak. Some rows mark clone size as missing; the rest say once, few, many or name a class of expanded clone.

TRBD2,TRBJ2-5,.,TRBV28,TGTGCCAGCAGCCACGGGGGGGACCAAGAGACCCAGTACTTC,CASSHGGDQETQYF
.,TRBJ2-4,.,TRBV5-1,TGCGCCAGCAGCTTGGGTGGAGGAGGCGTAAACATTCAGTACTTC,CASSLGGGGVNIQYF
.,TRBJ1-4,.,TRBV19,TGTGCCAGTAGAATTCTACTCCCATCTAATGAAAAACTGTTTTTT,CASRILLPSNEKLFF
TRBD2,TRBJ2-5,.,TRBV5-6,TGTGCCAGCAGCTCCCGGAGCGGGGGTAAGACCCAGTACTTC,CASSSRSGGKTQYF
TRBD1,TRBJ1-2,.,TRBV29-1,TGCAGCGCCCTCGACAGGGCCGACTATGGCTACACCTTC,CSALDRADYGYTF
TRBD2,TRBJ2-3,.,TRBV4-2,TGTGCCAGCAGCCAGGGGACTAGGTCCTCTAGCACAGATACGCAGTATTTT,CASSQGTRSSSTDTQYF
TRBD1,TRBJ2-3,.,TRBV6-1,TGTGCCAGCAGTAACCGGGACAGGGGATCAGATACGCAGTATTTT,CASSNRDRGSDTQYF
.,TRBJ2-7,.,TRBV6-6,TGTGCCAGCAGTTACCGGCGGGAATTCTACGAGCAGTACTTC,CASSYRREFYEQYF
TRBD2,TRBJ2-3,.,TRBV7-2,TGTGCCAGCAGCTTAGGAAGCGGGGGGGTCCTAATCACAGATACGCAGTATTTT,CASSLGSGGVLITDTQYF
TRBD2,TRBJ2-3,.,TRBV6-1,TGTGCCAGCAGTTTAACTAGCGGGACCACAGATACGCAGTATTTT,CASSLTSGTTDTQYF
TRBD2,TRBJ2-1,.,TRBV7-2,TGTGCCAGCAGCTTAGGGGGTAGCGGGGGGCTTATTGAGCAGTTCTTC,CASSLGGSGGLIEQFF
.,TRBJ2-5,.,TRBV5-1,TGCGCCAGCAGCTTGACGCAGGCCCGGAGCGAGACCCAGTACTTC,CASSLTQARSETQYF
.,TRBJ1-1,.,TRBV6-1,TGTGCCAGCAGTGACTCGGCGGGGGTAAAAACTGAAGCTTTCTTT,CASSDSAGVKTEAFF
.,TRBJ2-7,.,TRBV2,TGTGCCACCCAAGAACTGGGGAGCTCCTACGAGCAGTACTTC,CATQELGSSYEQYF
TRBD2,TRBJ2-7,.,TRBV6-6,TGTGCCAGCAGTTACCATCTAGCGGGGTCTCCGTACGAGCAGTACTTC,CASSYHLAGSPYEQYF
.,TRBJ2-2,.,TRBV2,TGTGCCAGCACTAGATTGAACACCGGGGAGCTGTTTTTT,CASTRLNTGELFF
.,TRBJ2-7,.,TRBV29-1,TGCAGCGTTCCAGGATCGAGCTCCTACGAGCAGTACTTC,CSVPGSSSYEQYF
.,TRBJ1-5,.,TRBV15,TGTGCCACCACAAGGGGGTTAGGTAGCAATCAGCCCCAGCATTTT,CATTRGLGSNQPQHF
.,TRBJ1-1,few,TRBV7-9,TGTGCCAGCAGGGAAGGGGTCACTGAAGCTTTCTTT,CASREGVTEAFF
TRBD2,TRBJ2-2,.,TRBV4-3,TGCGCCAGCAGCCAAGATTACGGAGCGGGGGGGCCCTGGACCGGGGAGCTGTTTTTT,CASSQDYGAGGPWTGELFF
TRBD2,TRBJ2-7,medium-sized,TRBV4-1,TGCGCCAGCAGCCAAGAATTAGCGGGGGGACGCGAGCAGTACTTC,CASSQELAGGREQYF
.,TRBJ1-5,.,TRBV4-2,TGTGCCAGCAGCCAAGATGGGGGGAATCAGCCCCAGCATTTT,CASSQDGGNQPQHF
TRBD2,TRBJ2-5,.,TRBV6-6,TGTGCCAGCAGTTACCAAGCGGGGGTGGTAGTTACCCAGTACTTC,CASSYQAGVVVTQYF
.,TRBJ2-3,once,TRBV6-6,TGTGCCAGCAGTTACTTGATCCGAAGTACGCAGTATTTT,CASSYLIRSTQYF
.,TRBJ1-2,.,TRBV4-1,TGCGCCAGCAGCCATCCGACAGAAAACTATGGCTACACCTTC,CASSHPTENYGYTF
.,TRBJ1-2,once,TRBV11-2,TGTGCCAGCAGCCCTCTCCGGGGGGGCGGTTATGGCTACACCTTC,CASSPLRGGGYGYTF
.,TRBJ1-5,.,TRBV19,TGTGCCAGTAGTATGGGTAGGGTCAGTCAGCCCCAGCATTTT,CASSMGRVSQPQHF
.,TRBJ1-1,.,TRBV9,TGTGCCAGCAGCGTAGCTGGGGGGGGTTACACTGAAGCTTTCTTT,CASSVAGGGYTEAFF
.,TRBJ1-2,once,TRBV19,TGTGCCAGTAGTATCCGGAAGAACTATGGCTACACCTTC,CASSIRKNYGYTF
.,TRBJ1-2,once,TRBV6-5,TGTGCCAGCAGTTACTTGGGGGGCTCTGGCTACACCTTC,CASSYLGGSGYTF
.,TRBJ1-2,.,TRBV18,TGTGCCAGCTCACCACCACGGTATATTCCGGACAAAACACCCTATGGCTACACCTTC,CASSPPRYIPDKTPYGYTF
.,TRBJ1-4,.,TRBV7-2,TGTGCCAGCAGCCCAGGAAGTGCAACTAATGAAAAACTGTTTTTT,CASSPGSATNEKLFF
TRBD1,TRBJ1-2,.,TRBV2,TGTGCCAGCAGTGGGGACAGGGACTATGGCTACACCTTC,CASSGDRDYGYTF
TRBD1,TRBJ1-2,.,TRBV13,TGTGCCAGCAGCTTACTAGACAGGGACAACTATGGCTACACCTTC,CASSLLDRDNYGYTF
.,TRBJ2-1,.,TRBV9,TGTGCCAGCAGCTCCGGGCCAAGCAATGAGCAGTTCTTC,CASSSGPSNEQFF
.,TRBJ1-2,.,TRBV5-6,TGTGCCAGCAGCTTGGGGGTGGGAGGCTACACCTTC,CASSLGVGGYTF
.,TRBJ2-3,.,TRBV14,TGTGCCAGCAGCCAAGAGAGGGACACAGATACGCAGTATTTT,CASSQERDTDTQYF